A selection of T cell receptor beta chains follows, all from one sample in a study of T cells expressing NK-cell markers. TCRdb reprocessed the 5' RACE reads, keeping one entry per CDR3 protein, no DNA. This sample's table has 500,000 to 700,000 distinct CDR3 sequences. The specimen sequenced was blood T cells: a sorted CD56 or NKG2C T cell subset, CD4+ or CD8+ T cells, or bulk PBMC T cells (not recorded which). Source of these receptors: a man aged 18 to 35 in good health. CDR3s include the opening cysteine and the closing phenylalanine or tryptophan. Each record gives: J gene, V gene, CDR3 protein.

>TRBJ1-6|TRBV7-8
CASSDRPGDSPLHF
>TRBJ2-7|TRBV5-1
CASSLGGREGGYEQYF
>TRBJ2-3|TRBV20-1
CSASHRTAADTQYF
>TRBJ2-2|TRBV4-1
CASSQERAQDANTGELFF
>TRBJ2-1|TRBV29-1
CSVREDTLSYNEQFF
>TRBJ1-2|TRBV18
CASSPDRGLGYTF
>TRBJ2-5|TRBV7-2
CASSRTGTREETQYF
>TRBJ2-1|TRBV5-1
CASSFEWGHNEQFF
>TRBJ2-1|TRBV4-3
CASSQDRSAAEYNEQFF
>TRBJ2-7|TRBV24-1
CATSVRGEQYF
>TRBJ2-7|TRBV18
CASSPQQGGGHEQYF
>TRBJ1-1|TRBV5-5
CASSPTPGQGNTEAFF
>TRBJ2-2|TRBV29-1
CSVQGKYAGELFF
>TRBJ1-2|TRBV4-3
CASSQQPRDRGFYGYTF
>TRBJ1-1|TRBV7-2
CASSLEKRVNTEAFF
>TRBJ2-1|TRBV15
CATSLGQNNEQFF
>TRBJ2-7|TRBV2
CASSELQGAYEQYF
>TRBJ2-1|TRBV30
CAWSLVFYEQFF
>TRBJ1-3|TRBV5-5
CASSFRPGNTIYF
>TRBJ2-3|TRBV5-1
CASKVAEADTQYF
>TRBJ2-1|TRBV27
CASSLRREINEQFF
>TRBJ2-5|TRBV11-2
CASSLVGSGRVETQYF
>TRBJ1-1|TRBV27
CASSFGRVTEAFF
>TRBJ2-5|TRBV18
CASSPSKRGSPLNGETQYF
>TRBJ2-2|TRBV12-3/TRBV12-4
CASSPLQRGELFF
>TRBJ2-7|TRBV14
CASERTGGSYEQYF
>TRBJ2-2|TRBV10-3
CAISESQGPTLGELFF
>TRBJ1-4|TRBV24-1
CATSEAGVGEKLFF
>TRBJ2-1|TRBV9
CASSVDWGGNNEQFF
>TRBJ2-5|TRBV12-3/TRBV12-4
CASSPGLGPETQYF
>TRBJ2-1|TRBV29-1
CSVEGQGVRRSYNEQFF
>TRBJ2-5|TRBV27
CASSLSRWETQYF
>TRBJ1-1|TRBV5-5
CASSLVPIGTGVNEAFF
>TRBJ2-7|TRBV5-1
CASTDSGNPYEQYF
>TRBJ2-3|TRBV6-5
CASSSPGLAEHTDTQYF
>TRBJ2-3|TRBV24-1
CATSDARDGGTDTQYF
>TRBJ1-1|TRBV7-9
CASSLRFAGGLQGEAFF
>TRBJ2-6|TRBV7-6
CASSLVSRQRLSSGANVLTF
>TRBJ2-1|TRBV24-1
CATSESGPRNEQFF
>TRBJ2-3|TRBV21-1
CASSKDRRGEDTQYF
>TRBJ1-3|TRBV30
CAWSTRTGSGNTIYF
>TRBJ2-7|TRBV12-3/TRBV12-4
CASSVMDRTYEQYF
>TRBJ2-3|TRBV2
CASSEEASTQYF
>TRBJ2-5|TRBV20-1
CSASPPGQEETQYF
>TRBJ1-2|TRBV4-2
CASSPRGSFYGYTF
>TRBJ2-3|TRBV11-2
CASSFTDSGKVDTQYF
>TRBJ2-3|TRBV14
CASSQDLGQQYF
>TRBJ1-2|TRBV11-2
CASSFNRDGYTF
>TRBJ2-5|TRBV6-1
CASSEGRLAFQETQYF
>TRBJ1-6|TRBV10-3
CAISGGTGLSYNSPLHF
>TRBJ2-7|TRBV6-1
CASARGTGGNEQYF
>TRBJ1-5|TRBV18
CASSPDHQGGQPQHF
>TRBJ2-3|TRBV15
CATSGTLVTDTQYF
>TRBJ1-5|TRBV16
CASSQFAGGNQLQHF
>TRBJ2-2|TRBV30
CAWSERGTGELFF